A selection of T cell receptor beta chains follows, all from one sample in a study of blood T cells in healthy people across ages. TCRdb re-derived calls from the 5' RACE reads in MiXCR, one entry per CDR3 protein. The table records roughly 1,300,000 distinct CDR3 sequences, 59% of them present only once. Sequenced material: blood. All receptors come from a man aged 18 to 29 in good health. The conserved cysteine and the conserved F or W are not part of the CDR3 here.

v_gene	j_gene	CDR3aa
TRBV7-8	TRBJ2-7	ASSPRTSGRATGSYEQY
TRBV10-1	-	ASIVSSDSEETQY
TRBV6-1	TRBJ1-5	ASSGWDRGSQPQH
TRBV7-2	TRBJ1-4	ASRMGRNNEKLF
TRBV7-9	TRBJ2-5	ASSPPGAYPETQY
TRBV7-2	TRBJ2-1	ASSPTAGSSYNEQF
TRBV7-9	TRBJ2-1	ASSTRHGESWDNEQF
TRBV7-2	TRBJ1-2	ASSLALRDRIYGYT
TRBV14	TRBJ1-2	ASSQASQGGGYT
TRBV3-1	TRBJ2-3	ASSQKLGTDTQY
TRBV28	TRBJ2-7	ASSLRGSATYEQY
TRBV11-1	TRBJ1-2	ASSWDYPGGDGYT
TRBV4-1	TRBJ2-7	ASSQVDRGAYEQY
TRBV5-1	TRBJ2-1	ASSSTQTNEQF
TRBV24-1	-	ATSDAATGPETQY
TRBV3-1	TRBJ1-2	ASSQGGSPRGYT
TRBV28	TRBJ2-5	ASSLISAGGRAETQY
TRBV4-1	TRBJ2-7	ASSPSTSVGTYEQY
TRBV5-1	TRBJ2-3	ASSLDPRGTDTQY
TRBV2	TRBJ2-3	ATHSGTDSTDTQY
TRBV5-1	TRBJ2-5	ASSLGTSPAETQY
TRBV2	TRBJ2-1	AIYRPYNEQF
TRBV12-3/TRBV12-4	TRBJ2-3	ASSLTFDTQY
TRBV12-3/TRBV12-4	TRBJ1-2	ASSLSDYGYT
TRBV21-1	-	ASSACCRDRHTVRIYEQY
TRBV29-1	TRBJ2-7	SVGATRDGSYEQY